These 20 T cell receptor beta chains originate from one sample sequenced in a study of technical replicates of blood from a handful of donors. This table comes from immunoSEQ multiplex PCR, and its TCRdb copy is limited to in-frame clones, with some not included. In the table there are 70,000 to 95,000 clones, roughly 94% of which are singletons. The sequencing input was T cells isolated from PBMCs. These receptors came from a human donor in good health.

This sequence joins TRBV18 and TRBJ1-2, with 9 bases aligning to TRBD1. V lost 3 bases and J lost 5; bases outside the gene matches: 10. The germline V gene encodes CDR1 KGHSH and CDR2 LQKENI. The CDR3 consists of 16 residues. Written as DNA, the CDR3 is TGTGCCAGCTCACCGTCCGGGACAGGGCCCCTTTATGGCTACACCTTC. Translation: CASSPSGTGPLYGYTF.

A single count supports this clone. The same CDR3 arises from other DNA sequences in this sample as well. CDR3 bases: TGTGCCAGCAGTGCCTCGGGACAGGGTATGCATGAGCAGTTCTTC. It codes for CASSASGQGMHEQFF. This chain uses TRBV25-1 with TRBJ2-1, with 9 nucleotides matching TRBD1. Germline V gives CDR1 MGHDK, CDR2 SYGVNS. J was trimmed by 8 bases and V by 4 bases; bases with no gene match: 9. The CDR3 is 15 amino acids.

The chain couples TRBV11-2 to TRBJ2-5; 7 positions agree with TRBD1. The CDR3 is 15 residues long. Unmatched junction bases numbered 6, after V lost 0 bases and J lost 5 bases. Germline CDR1 is SGHAT and CDR2 is FQNNGV. The CDR3 protein is CASSLDFQGVETQYF. The DNA of the CDR3 is TGTGCCAGCAGCTTAGACTTCCAGGGGGTTGAGACCCAGTACTTC.

The V and J genes are TRBV19 and TRBJ1-1; TRBD1 might be the D (5 bases). The germline V gene encodes CDR1 LNHDA and CDR2 SQIVND (reference sequence). V was pared by 3 bases and J by 4 bases, with 12 bases between. The CDR3 has 14 residues. The CDR3 loop reads CASSIGGGFTEAFF. CDR3 bases: TGTGCCAGTAGTATTGGCGGGGGGTTCACTGAAGCTTTCTTT.

The chain joins TRBV13 to TRBJ2-2; 11 positions agree with TRBD2. After removal of 5 bases from V and 2 bases from J, the junction contained 16 bases not matched to a gene. The CDR3 contains 20 residues. Germline CDR1 is PRHDT and CDR2 is FYEKMQ (reference sequence). CDR3 sequence: CASSRLTPTGTSGNTGELFF. The CDR3 bases are TGTGCCAGCAGCAGGTTAACTCCTACCGGGACTAGCGGTAACACCGGGGAGCTGTTTTTT.

The chain couples TRBV12-5 to TRBJ2-7, with D possibly TRBD1 on 6 matching bases. This CDR3 is built from 19 residues. The germline V and J ends were trimmed by 0 bases and 3 bases, with 24 bases remaining between them. CDR1 and CDR2 from the germline V gene are LGHNT and FRNRAP. The CDR3 sequence is CASGLVPTGSQGQGYEQYF. CDR3 nucleotides: TGTGCTAGTGGTTTGGTACCGACGGGGTCCCAGGGGCAGGGCTACGAGCAGTACTTC.

This sequence joins TRBV2 and TRBJ2-5; 11 nucleotides match TRBD2. CDR3 length: 16 residues. Germline assignment: CDR1 SNHLY and CDR2 FYNNEI. Trimming cost V 6 bases and J 1 base; bases outside gene matches: 7. CDR3 DNA: TGTGCCAGCAGATGGTTAACTAGCGGGAGCCAAGAGACCCAGTACTTC. Residues: CASRWLTSGSQETQYF.

The chain is built from TRBV6-6 and TRBJ2-7, with D possibly being TRBD1 (6 bases). This CDR3 is built from 14 residues. V dropped 6 bases and J dropped 5 bases, with 17 bases sitting between them. Germline values: CDR1 MNHNY, CDR2 SVGAGI (reference sequence). DNA of the CDR3: TGTGCCAGCAGCACCGGCCAGGGGTACAACGAGCAGTACTTC. Protein product: CASSTGQGYNEQYF.

The rearrangement uses TRBV4-1 and TRBJ1-5; 9 bases agree with TRBD1. The length of the CDR3 is 14 residues. V lost 5 bases and J lost 6; bases outside the gene matches: 5. Germline V gene data show CDR1 as MGHRA and CDR2 as YSYEKL. The CDR3 DNA is TGCGCCAGCAGCGCTACAGGGGGCAGTCAGCCCCAGCATTTT. Its translation: CASSATGGSQPQHF.

The chain combines TRBV7-9 with TRBJ2-7; D unclear. V lost 0 bases and J lost 4, with 16 bases in between. CDR3 size: 16 residues. From germline, CDR1 is SEHNR and CDR2 FQNEAQ (reference sequence). The CDR3 DNA sequence: TGTGCCAGCAGCTTAGCGGGCGTCACGATCTCTTACGAGCAGTACTTC. Translated, it gives CASSLAGVTISYEQYF.

The V gene is TRBV7-9, the J gene TRBJ1-2; 7 bases line up with TRBD1. The length of the CDR3 is 16 residues. From germline, CDR1 is SEHNR and CDR2 FQNEAQ (reference sequence). V shed 5 bases and J 1 base; nucleotides not matched to a gene: 10. The CDR3 coding sequence is TGTGCCAGCAGCGGCTACCGGGACAGAAATAACTATGGCTACACCTTC. Amino acid sequence: CASSGYRDRNNYGYTF. The complete variable domain, with remaining parts taken from reference TRBV7-9 and TRBJ1-2, reads DTGVSQNPRHKITKRGQNVTFRCDPISEHNRLYWYRQTLGQGPEFLTYFQNEAQLEKSRLLSDRFSAERPKGSFSTLEIQRTEQGDSAMYLCASSGYRDRNNYGYTFGSGTRLTVV.

J is TRBJ1-5 and V is TRBV7-9; D is unresolved. Germline V gene lookup returns CDR1 SEHNR and CDR2 FQNEAQ (reference sequence). V lost 1 base, J lost 0 bases, and 7 bases lay in between. The CDR3 consists of 15 residues. The CDR3 sequence is CASSLGGGSNQPQHF. CDR3 bases: TGTGCCAGCAGCTTAGGGGGAGGTAGCAATCAGCCCCAGCATTTT. The variable domain in full, completed from reference TRBV7-9 and TRBJ1-5, reads DTGVSQNPRHKITKRGQNVTFRCDPISEHNRLYWYRQTLGQGPEFLTYFQNEAQLEKSRLLSDRFSAERPKGSFSTLEIQRTEQGDSAMYLCASSLGGGSNQPQHFGDGTRLSIL.

The chain couples TRBV11-2 to TRBJ2-7; TRBD2 is a possible D gene (6 bases). The germline V and J ends were trimmed by 4 bases and 6 bases, with 19 bases remaining between them. CDR1 and CDR2 (germline): SGHAT, FQNNGV. The CDR3 runs to 15 residues. CDR3: CASSSRDSGIGEQYF. Here the CDR3 DNA reads TGTGCCAGCAGCTCCCGGGACTCGGGTATAGGCGAGCAGTACTTC.

The chain links TRBV10-1 to TRBJ2-5; 7 bases are shared with TRBD2. The J segment lost 1 base and the V segment lost 6 bases, leaving 14 bases of the junction unmatched. The CDR3 contains 17 residues. The germline V gene encodes CDR1 WNHNN and CDR2 SYGVQD (reference sequence). The DNA for the CDR3 is TGCGCCAGCAGGACCCCAGGACTAGTTAGGAGCCAAGAGACCCAGTACTTC. Its translation: CASRTPGLVRSQETQYF.

The chain is built from TRBV6-5 and TRBJ1-5, with D possibly being TRBD1 (5 bases). CDR3 length equals 15 residues. The germline CDR1 and CDR2 sequences are MNHEY and SVGAGI. Trimming left V 5 bases short and J 5 bases short, with 16 bases between. As DNA, the CDR3 is TGTGCCAGCAGTCCCAGGGAATCGCTCTATCAGCCCCAGCATTTT. Translation: CASSPRESLYQPQHF.

The rearrangement joins TRBV18 to TRBJ1-2, with a weak D call TRBD1 (5 bases). Germline V gene lookup returns CDR1 KGHSH and CDR2 LQKENI. The V gene lost 2 bases and the J gene lost 8 bases, with 12 bases spanning the gap. The CDR3 totals 13 residues. CDR3 loop: CASSPGGARGYTF. The CDR3 nucleotides are TGTGCCAGCTCACCAGGAGGGGCGCGGGGCTACACCTTC.

The chain recombines TRBV6-1 with TRBJ2-7; 10 nucleotides match TRBD2. CDR1 and CDR2 (germline): MNHNS, SASEGT. The trim removed 3 bases at V and 4 bases at J, leaving 6 bases unmatched. The CDR3 has 15 residues. The CDR3 sequence is CASSEGASGRYEQYF. CDR3 bases: TGTGCCAGCAGTGAGGGTGCTAGCGGGAGATACGAGCAGTACTTC.

V usage is TRBV2 and J usage is TRBJ2-1; no reliable D call. Trimming cost V 7 bases and J 4 bases, with 11 bases left between them. Germline-derived CDR1 and CDR2 are SNHLY and FYNNEI. This CDR3 is 13 amino acids long. CDR3 sequence reads: CASTSSRYNEQFF. As DNA, the CDR3 is TGTGCCAGCACCTCTTCTAGGTACAATGAGCAGTTCTTC.

This sequence joins TRBV11-3 and TRBJ2-7, with 8 nucleotides matching TRBD2. J was trimmed by 3 bases and V by 0 bases; bases with no gene match: 10. Germline CDR1 is SGHNT and CDR2 is YENEEA. The CDR3 totals 17 residues. DNA of the CDR3: TGTGCCAGCAGCTTAGATGACCTCGGGCGGGGGGACTACGAGCAGTACTTC. It encodes CASSLDDLGRGDYEQYF.

The chain links TRBV28 to TRBJ1-5, with D possibly TRBD1 on 6 matching bases. V gave up 5 bases and J gave up 7 bases, with 9 bases separating them. Germline V gene data show CDR1 as MDHEN and CDR2 as SYDVKM. This CDR3 spans 12 amino acids. The CDR3 here is CASSPQGQPQHF. The CDR3 DNA reads TGTGCCAGCAGTCCCCAGGGGCAGCCCCAGCATTTT.